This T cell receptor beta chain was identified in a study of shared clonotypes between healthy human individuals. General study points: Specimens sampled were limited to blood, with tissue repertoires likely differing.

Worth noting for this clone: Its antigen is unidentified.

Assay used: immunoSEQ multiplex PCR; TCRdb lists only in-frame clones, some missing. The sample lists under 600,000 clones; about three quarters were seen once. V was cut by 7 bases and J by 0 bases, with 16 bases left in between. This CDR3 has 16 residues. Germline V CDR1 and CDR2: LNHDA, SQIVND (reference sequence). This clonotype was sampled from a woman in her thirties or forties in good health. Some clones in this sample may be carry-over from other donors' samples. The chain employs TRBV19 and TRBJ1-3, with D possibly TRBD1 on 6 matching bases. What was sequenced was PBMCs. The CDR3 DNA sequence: TGTGCCAGTACCTCCCAGGGGAAGGGCTCTGGAAACACCATATATTTT. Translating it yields CASTSQGKGSGNTIYF.